A selection of T cell receptor beta chains follows, all from one sample in a study of Ad26.COV2.S vaccination and SARS-CoV-2 variants. The protocol was immunoSEQ multiplex PCR, while the TCRdb copy is restricted to in-frame clones and leaves out a portion. The table has about 390,000 clones, approximately 86% seen once. The starting material was peripheral blood, obtained in a trial of Ad26.COV2.S vaccine versus placebo. The receptors stem from a person between 18 and 65 years old who received the Ad26.COV2.S COVID-19 vaccine or a placebo. Each CDR3 is given with its conserved first and last residue. The D gene is left open where the match is weak. Clone size is not always given. Where it is, it says once, few, many or a class for expanded clones.

cdr3_nt: TGTGCCACCAGCAGAGCCGGGGTCACTGAAGCTTTCTTT; cdr3_aa: CATSRAGVTEAFF; v_call: TRBV15; clone_size: NA; j_call: TRBJ1-1; d_call: NA
cdr3_nt: TGTGCCAGCTCCGGTTCGCGACGAGGGACCCAGTACTTC; cdr3_aa: CASSGSRRGTQYF; v_call: TRBV6-5; clone_size: NA; j_call: TRBJ2-5; d_call: NA
cdr3_nt: TGCGCCAGCAGCCAAGATGGGAGCGGGGTCCCGAACATTCAGTACTTC; cdr3_aa: CASSQDGSGVPNIQYF; v_call: TRBV4-3; clone_size: few; j_call: TRBJ2-4; d_call: TRBD2
cdr3_nt: TGCGCCAGCAGCTTCTGGACTAGCGGGGGGGCCTACAATGAGCAGTTCTTC; cdr3_aa: CASSFWTSGGAYNEQFF; v_call: TRBV5-1; clone_size: NA; j_call: TRBJ2-1; d_call: TRBD2
cdr3_nt: TGTGCCAGCTCACGAGGGACCGAGAACACTGAAGCTTTCTTT; cdr3_aa: CASSRGTENTEAFF; v_call: TRBV18; clone_size: NA; j_call: TRBJ1-1; d_call: NA
cdr3_nt: TGTGCCAGCAGCCTCGGACCCAAGGGCTCCTACGAGCAGTACTTC; cdr3_aa: CASSLGPKGSYEQYF; v_call: TRBV5-5; clone_size: few; j_call: TRBJ2-7; d_call: NA
cdr3_nt: TGTGCCAGCAGTTATAGGGCTAGCGGGGGGGCCAATGAGCAGTTCTTC; cdr3_aa: CASSYRASGGANEQFF; v_call: TRBV6-2/TRBV6-3; clone_size: NA; j_call: TRBJ2-1; d_call: TRBD2
cdr3_nt: TGTGCCAGCAGTTACTCGTACAGTGGGGGGTCTGAAGCTTTCTTT; cdr3_aa: CASSYSYSGGSEAFF; v_call: TRBV6-5; clone_size: NA; j_call: TRBJ1-1; d_call: NA
cdr3_nt: TGTGCCAGCAGCCCGGGACCTCTTGGCTATGGCTACACCTTC; cdr3_aa: CASSPGPLGYGYTF; v_call: TRBV3-1/TRBV3-2; clone_size: NA; j_call: TRBJ1-2; d_call: NA
cdr3_nt: TGTGCCAGCCGCGGCCAGGGGGTAAACGAAAAACTGTTTTTT; cdr3_aa: CASRGQGVNEKLFF; v_call: TRBV7-8; clone_size: NA; j_call: TRBJ1-4; d_call: TRBD1
cdr3_nt: TGTGCCAGCTCACCACCCCTAGCGGGGGTGGGGGAGCAGTACTTC; cdr3_aa: CASSPPLAGVGEQYF; v_call: TRBV18; clone_size: NA; j_call: TRBJ2-7; d_call: TRBD2
cdr3_nt: TGTGCCAGCAGCCCCGGGGGATTTCTTAAGGGGGGTTCCACCTTC; cdr3_aa: CASSPGGFLKGGSTF; v_call: TRBV9; clone_size: NA; j_call: TRBJ1-2; d_call: NA
cdr3_nt: TGTGCCAGCAGTTTAGGACAGGGGATCTCTGGAAACACCATATATTTT; cdr3_aa: CASSLGQGISGNTIYF; v_call: TRBV27; clone_size: NA; j_call: TRBJ1-3; d_call: TRBD1
cdr3_nt: TGTGCCAGCGGAAAGGAGGGCAATGAGCAGTTCTTC; cdr3_aa: CASGKEGNEQFF; v_call: TRBV2; clone_size: NA; j_call: TRBJ2-1; d_call: NA
cdr3_nt: TGTGCCAGTAGTCTAGCGGGGGGGACCTACAATGAGCAGTTCTTC; cdr3_aa: CASSLAGGTYNEQFF; v_call: TRBV19; clone_size: NA; j_call: TRBJ2-1; d_call: TRBD2
cdr3_nt: TGCGCCAGCAGCTCCGCCGGGACAGCCTGGGGTGTCTACGAGCAGTACTTC; cdr3_aa: CASSSAGTAWGVYEQYF; v_call: TRBV10-2; clone_size: NA; j_call: TRBJ2-7; d_call: TRBD1
cdr3_nt: TGCGCCAGCAGCCAAGATATTGGGGCCGGCGAAAAACTGTTTTTT; cdr3_aa: CASSQDIGAGEKLFF; v_call: TRBV4-3; clone_size: NA; j_call: TRBJ1-4; d_call: NA
cdr3_nt: TGTGCCAGCAGCCAAGGAGGCGGGGGAGGAGGTACGCAGTATTTT; cdr3_aa: CASSQGGGGGGTQYF; v_call: TRBV3-1/TRBV3-2; clone_size: NA; j_call: TRBJ2-3; d_call: TRBD2
cdr3_nt: TGCGCCAGCAGCTTGGGTTCAGCTAATGAAAAACTGTTTTTT; cdr3_aa: CASSLGSANEKLFF; v_call: TRBV5-1; clone_size: NA; j_call: TRBJ1-4; d_call: NA
cdr3_nt: TGCGCCAGCAGTATCTTGGACAGGGGCTACGAGCAGTACTTC; cdr3_aa: CASSILDRGYEQYF; v_call: TRBV4-1; clone_size: NA; j_call: TRBJ2-7; d_call: TRBD1
cdr3_nt: TGTGCCAGCAGTTACGGGTTGGGGGCGACGGCTTTCTTT; cdr3_aa: CASSYGLGATAFF; v_call: TRBV6-5; clone_size: NA; j_call: TRBJ1-1; d_call: NA
cdr3_nt: TGTGCCACCAGTGATTTGTTGGGTACGCAGTATTTT; cdr3_aa: CATSDLLGTQYF; v_call: TRBV24-1; clone_size: NA; j_call: TRBJ2-3; d_call: NA
cdr3_nt: TGTGCCAGTAGTATCGGACGGATTGAAAAACTGTTTTTT; cdr3_aa: CASSIGRIEKLFF; v_call: TRBV19; clone_size: NA; j_call: TRBJ1-4; d_call: NA
cdr3_nt: TGTGCCAGCAGCTTACTAAACGGGGACACTGAAGCTTTCTTT; cdr3_aa: CASSLLNGDTEAFF; v_call: TRBV7-8; clone_size: NA; j_call: TRBJ1-1; d_call: NA
cdr3_nt: TGTGCCTCTGTGAGCGTTGGGACAGGGTCCGGGGAGCTGTTTTTT; cdr3_aa: CASVSVGTGSGELFF; v_call: TRBV6-5; clone_size: NA; j_call: TRBJ2-2; d_call: TRBD1
cdr3_nt: TGTGCCACCGGGGAGGGATCCGCAGATACGCAGTATTTT; cdr3_aa: CATGEGSADTQYF; v_call: TRBV19; clone_size: NA; j_call: TRBJ2-3; d_call: TRBD2
cdr3_nt: TGTGCCAGCAGTGACTCCAGGGGGAATGAGCAGTTCTTC; cdr3_aa: CASSDSRGNEQFF; v_call: TRBV6-4; clone_size: NA; j_call: TRBJ2-1; d_call: TRBD1